This TCR beta chain was recorded in a study of blood T cell repertoires in COVID-19. In the study overall: Sites across the United States, Italy and Spain contributed samples from acute and convalescent COVID-19.

Under the authors' procedure: Amplifying reference gene primers gave estimates of nucleated cell counts. Clones were read by immunoSEQ multiplex PCR, and TCRdb kept only the in-frame ones, dropping some. V and J calls and clone size are given by that table; D and trimming were obtained from the DNA. The table shows approximately 220,000 clones, with approximately 90% occurring only once. Assignments of participants to cohorts depended upon their own reported clinical history. The CDR3 sequence is 17 residues long. The junction had 9 bases not matched to a gene; V was cut back by 5 bases and J by 3 bases. The germline V gene encodes CDR1 LNHDA and CDR2 SQIVND (reference sequence).

The rearrangement joins TRBV19 to TRBJ2-2, with 10 bases aligning to TRBD2. This TCR was sampled from a woman younger than 45 with acute COVID-19. Sequenced input: PBMCs or T cells enriched from blood (not recorded which). As DNA, the CDR3 is TGTGCCAGTAGTTGGTCCCAGCGGGGGGGCGACACCGGGGAGCTGTTTTTT. This translates into CASSWSQRGGDTGELFF.